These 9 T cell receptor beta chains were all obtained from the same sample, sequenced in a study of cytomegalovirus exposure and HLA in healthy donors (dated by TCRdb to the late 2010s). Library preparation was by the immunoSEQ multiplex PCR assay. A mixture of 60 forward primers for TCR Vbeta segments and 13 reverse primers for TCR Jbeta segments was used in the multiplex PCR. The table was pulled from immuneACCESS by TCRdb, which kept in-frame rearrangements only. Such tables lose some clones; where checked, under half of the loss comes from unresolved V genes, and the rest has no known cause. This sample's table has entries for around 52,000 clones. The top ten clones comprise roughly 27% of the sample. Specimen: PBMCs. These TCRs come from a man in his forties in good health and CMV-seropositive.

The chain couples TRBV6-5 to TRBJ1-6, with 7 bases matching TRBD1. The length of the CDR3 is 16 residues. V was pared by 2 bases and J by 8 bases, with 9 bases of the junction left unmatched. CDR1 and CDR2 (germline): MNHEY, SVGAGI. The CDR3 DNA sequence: TGTGCCAGCAGTTACGGACAGGCCCCCTTTCATTCACCCCTCCACTTT. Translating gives CASSYGQAPFHSPLHF.

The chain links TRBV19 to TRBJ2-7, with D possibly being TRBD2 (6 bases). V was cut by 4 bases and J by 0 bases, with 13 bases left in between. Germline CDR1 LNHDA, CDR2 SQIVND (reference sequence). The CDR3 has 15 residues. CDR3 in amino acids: CASSRNAGSSYEQYF. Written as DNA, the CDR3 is TGTGCCAGTAGTAGAAATGCGGGAAGCTCCTACGAGCAGTACTTC.

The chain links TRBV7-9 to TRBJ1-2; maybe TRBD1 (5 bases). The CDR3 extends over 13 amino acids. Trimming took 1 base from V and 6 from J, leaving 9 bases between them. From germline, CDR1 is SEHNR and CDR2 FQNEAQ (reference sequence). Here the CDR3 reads CASSLGQGDGYTF. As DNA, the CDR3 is TGTGCCAGCAGCTTAGGGCAGGGCGATGGCTACACCTTC.

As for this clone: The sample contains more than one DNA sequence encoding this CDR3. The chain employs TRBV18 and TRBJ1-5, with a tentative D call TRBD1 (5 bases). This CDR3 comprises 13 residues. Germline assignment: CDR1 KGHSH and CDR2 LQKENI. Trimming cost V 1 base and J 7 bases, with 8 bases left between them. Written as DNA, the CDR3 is TGTGCCAGCTCACCACTAGGGGAACAGCCCCAGCATTTT. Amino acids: CASSPLGEQPQHF.

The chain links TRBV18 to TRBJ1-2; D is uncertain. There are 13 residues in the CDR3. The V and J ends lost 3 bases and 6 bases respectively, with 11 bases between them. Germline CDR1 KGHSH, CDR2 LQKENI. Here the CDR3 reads CASSPAARDGYTF. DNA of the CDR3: TGTGCCAGCTCACCGGCCGCGCGGGATGGCTACACCTTC. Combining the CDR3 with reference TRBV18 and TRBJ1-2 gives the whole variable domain NAGVMQNPRHLVRRRGQEARLRCSPMKGHSHVYWYRQLPEEGLKFMVYLQKENIIDESGMPKERFSAEFPKEGPSILRIQQVVRGDSAAYFCASSPAARDGYTFGSGTRLTVV.

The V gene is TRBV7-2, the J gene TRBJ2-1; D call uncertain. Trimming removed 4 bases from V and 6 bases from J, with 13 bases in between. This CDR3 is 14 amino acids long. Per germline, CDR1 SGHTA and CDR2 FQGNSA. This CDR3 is CASSSGPPSNEQFF. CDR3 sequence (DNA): TGTGCCAGCAGCTCAGGCCCCCCCAGCAATGAGCAGTTCTTC. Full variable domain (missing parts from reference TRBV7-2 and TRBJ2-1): GAGVSQSPSNKVTEKGKDVELRCDPISGHTALYWYRQSLGQGLEFLIYFQGNSAPDKSGLPSDRFSAERTGGSVSTLTIQRTQQEDSAVYLCASSSGPPSNEQFFGPGTRLTVL.

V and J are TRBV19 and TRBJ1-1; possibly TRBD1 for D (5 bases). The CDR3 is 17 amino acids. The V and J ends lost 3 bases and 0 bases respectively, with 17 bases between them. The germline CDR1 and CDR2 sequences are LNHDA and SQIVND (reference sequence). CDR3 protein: CASSIGVGRAVNTEAFF. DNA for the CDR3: TGTGCCAGTAGTATTGGGGTGGGGCGTGCAGTGAACACTGAAGCTTTCTTT.

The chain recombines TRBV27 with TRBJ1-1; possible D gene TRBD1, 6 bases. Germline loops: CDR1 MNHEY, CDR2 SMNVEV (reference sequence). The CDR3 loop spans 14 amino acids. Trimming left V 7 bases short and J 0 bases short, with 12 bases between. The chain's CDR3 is CASNIRGLNTEAFF. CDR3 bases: TGTGCCAGCAATATCAGGGGTTTGAACACTGAAGCTTTCTTT.

CDR3 protein: CASSIILAGGYTGELFF. The CDR3 region has the DNA TGTGCCAGTAGTATCATACTAGCGGGAGGCTACACCGGGGAGCTGTTTTTT. The J gene is TRBJ2-2, the V gene TRBV19, with TRBD2 identical over 12 bases. This CDR3 region has 17 residues. Germline V gene data show CDR1 as LNHDA and CDR2 as SQIVND (reference sequence). V was clipped by 3 bases and J by 3 bases; unmatched bases: 5. The full variable domain, rest sourced from reference TRBV19 and TRBJ2-2, is DGGITQSPKYLFRKEGQNVTLSCEQNLNHDAMYWYRQDPGQGLRLIYYSQIVNDFQKGDIAEGYSVSREKKESFPLTVTSAQKNPTAFYLCASSIILAGGYTGELFFGEGSRLTVL.